The 22 T cell receptor beta chains presented below share a single source sample, sequenced in a study of T and B cells in COVID-19 patients. Multiplex PCR with BIOMED2 TRB-A/B primer pools amplified TRB rearrangements. TCRdb processed the multiplex PCR reads anew with MiXCR; each CDR3 protein has one entry. Here the sample spans over 3,500 distinct CDR3 sequences, roughly 26% being singletons. Blood genomic DNA input for TRB amplification was roughly 220-500 ng. Sequenced sample: blood. The receptor source for this set is a human donor with active COVID-19.

This clonotype was detected only a few times. The V call is TRBV12-3 or TRBV12-4, the J call TRBJ2-7; D is perhaps TRBD2 (6 bases). Deletions cut 5 bases from V and 3 bases from J, with 17 bases between. CDR3 size: 15 residues. The CDR3 loop is CASSKFIGSFYEQYF. The CDR3 DNA reads TGTGCCAGCAGTAAATTCATCGGGAGCTTCTACGAGCAGTACTTC.

J is TRBJ1-6 and V is TRBV6-6; D is unclear. CDR1 and CDR2 (germline): MNHNY, SVGAGI (reference sequence). This CDR3 is 13 amino acids long. With 5 bases removed from V and 9 bases from J, the gap between germline ends came to 11 bases. The CDR3 nucleotides read TGTGCCAGCAGTCCCTCCCTGGGTTCACCCCTCCACTTT. It translates to CASSPSLGSPLHF.

By share, this clonotype counts as medium-sized. The V call is TRBV6-5, the J call TRBJ2-7; TRBD1 matches 9 bases. CDR1 and CDR2 from the germline V gene are MNHEY and SVGAGI. There are 14 residues in the CDR3. V lost 5 bases and J lost 4; bases outside the gene matches: 6. The CDR3 nucleotides are TGTGCCAGCAGTCTTCCCGGGACAGGGTACGAGCAGTACTTC. It yields the protein CASSLPGTGYEQYF.

This clonotype is medium-sized in the sample. V and J are TRBV27 and TRBJ1-2; D gene uncertain. V lost 0 bases and J lost 4, with 9 bases in between. CDR1 MNHEY and CDR2 SMNVEV come from the germline V gene (reference sequence). The CDR3 contains 14 residues. The CDR3 is CASSLSGNAYGYTF. Here the CDR3 DNA reads TGTGCCAGCAGTTTATCCGGCAACGCCTATGGCTACACCTTC.

In its sample, this clonotype is medium-sized. The chain links TRBV6-5 to TRBJ1-3; no clear D. The CDR3 runs 13 residues. Trimming pared 0 bases from V and 4 bases from J, leaving 4 bases between. Germline CDR1 MNHEY, CDR2 SVGAGI. CDR3 in amino acids: CASSYSRGNTIYF. The CDR3 DNA sequence: TGTGCCAGCAGTTACTCGAGGGGAAACACCATATATTTT.

Sample share makes this clonotype medium-sized. The V and J genes are TRBV6-5 and TRBJ2-7; 7 bases are shared with TRBD2. The CDR3 has 16 residues. The V segment lost 2 bases and the J segment 5 bases; nucleotides outside the gene matches: 12. Germline CDR1 is MNHEY and CDR2 is SVGAGI. The CDR3 loop reads CASSYPGTGGVNEQYF. The CDR3 DNA sequence: TGTGCCAGCAGTTACCCGGGGACGGGAGGTGTCAACGAGCAGTACTTC.

Within the sample, this clonotype is medium-sized. This sequence joins TRBV5-1 and TRBJ2-1, with 9 nucleotides matching TRBD2. This CDR3 has 13 residues. The V and J ends lost 6 bases and 7 bases, in that order; junction bases with no gene match: 5. The germline V gene encodes CDR1 SGHRS and CDR2 YFSETQ. CDR3 in DNA: TGCGCCAGCAAAGACAGCGGGAGGAATGAGCAGTTCTTC. The encoded protein is CASKDSGRNEQFF.

The chain links TRBV2 to TRBJ2-1; 14 positions match TRBD2. The germline CDR1 and CDR2 sequences are SNHLY and FYNNEI. V was pared by 7 bases and J by 9 bases, with 5 bases of the junction left unmatched. This CDR3 contains 14 residues. The CDR3, as DNA: TGTGCCAGCAAGGGACTAGCGGGAGTTGGTGAGCAGTTCTTC. It translates to CASKGLAGVGEQFF.

The rearrangement joins TRBV6-5 to TRBJ2-3, with 8 bases that match TRBD2. The CDR3 is 15 amino acids. Germline V gives CDR1 MNHEY, CDR2 SVGAGI. V lost 9 bases to trimming and J lost 1 base; unmatched junction nucleotides: 9. The CDR3 region has the DNA TGTGCCAGTAGTGATGGCGGGAGGCGCACAGATACGCAGTATTTT. It is translated as CASSDGGRRTDTQYF.

By share of the sample, this clonotype is medium-sized (0.01 to 0.1%). CDR3 DNA: TGTGCCAGCAGTTTATCCACAGGAACTCATCAGCCCCAGCATTTT. Protein product: CASSLSTGTHQPQHF. This sequence joins TRBV27 and TRBJ1-5, with D possibly being TRBD1 (5 bases). From germline, CDR1 is MNHEY and CDR2 SMNVEV (reference sequence). V was cut by 0 bases and J by 5 bases, with 11 bases left in between. The CDR3 is 15 residues long.

With respect to this clonotype: A read error may be the cause here, since a much bigger clone is one base away. In nucleotides, the CDR3 is TGTGCCAGCAGGGCGGGAGGGTGGTATGAGCAGTTCTTC. Protein sequence: CASRAGGWYEQFF. The rearrangement links TRBV6-2 or TRBV6-3 to TRBJ2-1, with 9 bases aligning to TRBD2. Germline V lookup: CDR1 MNHEY, CDR2 SVGEGT. V shed 6 bases, J shed 8 bases, and the junction held 5 bases outside the gene matches. This CDR3 comprises 13 residues.

By proportion, this clonotype is medium-sized. This chain uses TRBV6-5 with TRBJ2-2; the match to TRBD2 covers 10 bases. The length of the CDR3 is 17 residues. The V gene's germline CDR1 is MNHEY and CDR2 SVGAGI. V lost 0 bases, J lost 4 bases, and 5 bases stayed unmatched. The CDR3 region has the DNA TGTGCCAGCAGTTACTCCCGGCTAGCGGGGGTCACCGGGGAGCTGTTTTTT. This encodes CASSYSRLAGVTGELFF.

This clonotype rates as medium-sized. This chain connects TRBV29-1 to TRBJ1-5; no clear D gene. The CDR3 totals 16 residues. CDR1 and CDR2 (germline): SQVTM, ANQGSEA. This CDR3 is CILERVLALVVQPQHF. CDR3 DNA sequence: TGCATCCTGGAGAGGGTTCTTGCATTGGTCGTTCAGCCCCAGCATTTT. The full variable domain, with the rest looked up from reference TRBV29-1 and TRBJ1-5, is SAVISQKPSRDICQRGTSLTIQCQVDSQVTMMFWYRQQPGQSLTLIATANQGSEATYESGFVIDKFPISRPNLTFSTLTVSNMSPEDSSIYLCILERVLALVVQPQHFGDGTRLSIL.

A few counts support this clonotype. The V and J genes are TRBV20-1 and TRBJ1-1; D remains unclear. This CDR3 is 13 amino acids long. The germline V and J ends were trimmed by 1 base and 2 bases, with 8 bases remaining between them. CDR1 is DFQATT and CDR2 is SNEGSKA in the germline V gene (reference sequence). Here the CDR3 reads CSARGTVNTEAFF. DNA for the CDR3: TGCAGTGCTAGAGGCACGGTCAACACTGAAGCTTTCTTT.

This clonotype is judged medium-sized. The chain is built from TRBV29-1 and TRBJ1-3, with TRBD1 as a possible D gene (6 bases). V lost 7 bases and J 0 bases, leaving 13 bases between the germline ends. CDR1 is SQVTM, CDR2 ANQGSEA, per germline. The CDR3 runs 14 residues. The CDR3 is CSGKQGSSGNTIYF. DNA for the CDR3: TGCAGCGGCAAACAGGGATCCTCTGGAAACACCATATATTTT.

CDR3 bases: TGTGCCAGCAGCTTAGCCCTAGCGGGAAGGGCAGAGACCCAGTACTTC. Protein sequence: CASSLALAGRAETQYF. This chain uses TRBV7-2 with TRBJ2-5, with 9 bases that match TRBD2. With 0 bases clipped from V and 4 bases from J, the junction kept 6 bases outside the gene matches. The CDR3 spans 16 residues. Germline V gene data show CDR1 as SGHTA and CDR2 as FQGNSA. Full variable domain (remainder filled in from reference TRBV7-2 and TRBJ2-5): GAGVSQSPSNKVTEKGKDVELRCDPISGHTALYWYRQSLGQGLEFLIYFQGNSAPDKSGLPSDRFSAERTGGSVSTLTIQRTQQEDSAVYLCASSLALAGRAETQYFGPGTRLLVL.

The rearrangement joins TRBV5-4 to TRBJ1-1; 8 bases agree with TRBD1. Germline V gene sequence: CDR1 SGHNT, CDR2 YYREEE (reference sequence). The CDR3 has 17 amino acids. V lost 4 bases, J lost 1 base, and 12 bases stayed unmatched. CDR3 in DNA: TGTGCCAGCAGCCCCGGAACAGGGGGAGTTCGGAACACTGAAGCTTTCTTT. Encoded protein: CASSPGTGGVRNTEAFF.

By share, this clonotype ranks as medium-sized (0.01 to 0.1%). The rearrangement links TRBV20-1 to TRBJ2-2, with 10 nucleotides matching TRBD2. The V gene end was trimmed by 6 bases and the J gene end by 5 bases; junction bases not matched to a gene: 6. The CDR3 runs 14 residues. Germline assignment: CDR1 DFQATT and CDR2 SNEGSKA (reference sequence). The CDR3 region has the DNA TGCAGTGCGCAACTAGCGGGAACGACCGGGGAGCTGTTTTTT. Its translation is CSAQLAGTTGELFF.

The sample holds one count of this clonotype. The junction shows a germline mismatch at one end, possibly a read error. This rearrangement joins TRBV19 to TRBJ2-1; D is possibly TRBD2 (5 bases). Germline assignment: CDR1 LNHDA and CDR2 SQIVND (reference sequence). The CDR3 covers 15 residues. CDR3 DNA: TGTACCAGTAGTAGATGGGGAGAGGTTTACAATGAGCAGTTCTTC. This sequence encodes CTSSRWGEVYNEQFF.

The gene calls are TRBV7-9 and TRBJ2-7, with 11 bases aligning to TRBD1. Unmatched junction bases numbered 10, after V lost 4 bases and J lost 5 bases. CDR1 and CDR2 (germline): SEHNR, FQNEAQ (reference sequence). CDR3 size: 16 residues. CDR3 DNA: TGTGCCAGCAGCTCACTTGGACAGGGGGCTCCGAACGAGCAGTACTTC. Translation: CASSSLGQGAPNEQYF.

By its share, this clonotype is medium-sized. J is TRBJ2-5 and V is TRBV18; 11 bases agree with TRBD2. The CDR3 has 14 amino acids. V was clipped by 3 bases and J by 5 bases; unmatched bases: 2. CDR1 is KGHSH, CDR2 LQKENI, per germline. The CDR3 region is CASSPASGRETQYF. The CDR3 region has the DNA TGTGCCAGCTCACCCGCTAGCGGGAGGGAGACCCAGTACTTC.

The chain uses TRBV12-3 or TRBV12-4 and TRBJ2-7; D uncertain. The V end was cut by 3 bases, the J end by 2 bases, with 11 bases between. This CDR3 is built from 14 residues. As DNA, the CDR3 is TGTGCCAGCAGTTTCGTGGACGACGCCTACGAGCAGTACTTC. It codes for CASSFVDDAYEQYF.